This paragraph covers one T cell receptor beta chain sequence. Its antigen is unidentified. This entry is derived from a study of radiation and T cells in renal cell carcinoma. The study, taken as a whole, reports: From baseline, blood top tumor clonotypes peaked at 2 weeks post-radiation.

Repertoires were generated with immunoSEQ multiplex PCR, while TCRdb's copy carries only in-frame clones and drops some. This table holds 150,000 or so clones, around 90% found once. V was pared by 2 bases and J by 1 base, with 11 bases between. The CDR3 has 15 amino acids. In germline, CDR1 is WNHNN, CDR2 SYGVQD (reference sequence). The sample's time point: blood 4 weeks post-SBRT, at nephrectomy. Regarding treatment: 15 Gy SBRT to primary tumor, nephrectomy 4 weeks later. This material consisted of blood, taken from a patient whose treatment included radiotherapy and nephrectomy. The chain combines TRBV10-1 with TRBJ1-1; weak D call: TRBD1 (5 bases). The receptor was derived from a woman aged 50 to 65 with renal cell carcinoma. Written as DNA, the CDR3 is TGCGCCAGCAGTGAGAAGACAGAAAGGAACACTGAAGCTTTCTTT. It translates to CASSEKTERNTEAFF.